A single sample gave rise to the 21 T cell receptor beta chains below, sequenced in a study of T cell responses to AZD1222 COVID-19 vaccine. Sequencing was performed with immunoSEQ multiplex PCR; in TCRdb, only in-frame clones are kept and a portion is missing. The table has 170,000 or so clones, more than 85% seen once. The specimen was peripheral blood, collected on day 0 of AZD1222 vaccination. All receptors derive from an adult in good health.

The genes are TRBV7-2 and TRBJ2-7; 11 positions agree with TRBD1. Germline lookup yields CDR1 SGHTA and CDR2 FQGNSA. The V gene end was trimmed by 4 bases and the J gene end by 7 bases; junction bases not matched to a gene: 9. There are 15 residues in the CDR3. The CDR3 region has the DNA TGTGCCAGCAGCTGGCCGGGACAGGGGGTTGAGGAGCAGTACTTC. This sequence encodes CASSWPGQGVEEQYF.

DNA for the CDR3: TGTGCCAGCAGCTTAGCTCCGGGGACAGGCTACGAGCAGTACTTC. It encodes CASSLAPGTGYEQYF. The chain combines TRBV7-2 with TRBJ2-7; 8 nucleotides align to TRBD1. Losses at the gene ends were 0 bases for V and 3 bases for J; bases not matched to a gene: 4. CDR1 SGHTA and CDR2 FQGNSA come from the germline V gene. The CDR3 is made up of 15 amino acids.

V gene TRBV10-3 combines with J gene TRBJ2-7; the D gene is possibly TRBD1 (6 bases). Trimming removed 9 bases at V and 5 bases at J, with 11 bases between. Germline CDR1 and CDR2: ENHRY and SYGVKD. This CDR3 has 11 amino acids. The DNA for the CDR3 is TGTGCCATTAGGGGGAAAGACGAGCAGTACTTC. Its protein is CAIRGKDEQYF.

This chain joins TRBV9 and TRBJ2-6, with D hard to call. Trimming removed 0 bases from V and 2 bases from J, with 6 bases in between. This CDR3 contains 15 residues. The germline CDR1 and CDR2 sequences are SGDLS and YYNGEE. The CDR3 DNA reads as TGTGCCAGCAGCGTAGATGGGGCTGGGGCCAACGTCCTGACTTTC. Its protein is CASSVDGAGANVLTF.

The V call is TRBV5-4, the J call TRBJ1-2; 10 nucleotides align to TRBD1. J gave up 5 bases and V 3 bases, and 10 bases lay outside the gene matches. This CDR3 has 16 amino acids. Germline V lookup: CDR1 SGHNT, CDR2 YYREEE (reference sequence). This chain's CDR3 is CASSSRGTGVRYGYTF. DNA for the CDR3: TGTGCCAGCAGCTCCCGCGGGACAGGGGTACGATATGGCTACACCTTC.

V usage is TRBV28 and J usage is TRBJ2-3; D tentatively fits TRBD1 or TRBD2 (6 bases each). The V end lost 3 bases, the J end lost 0 bases, and 16 bases lay between the germline ends. The CDR3 has 17 residues. Germline V gene sequence: CDR1 MDHEN, CDR2 SYDVKM. DNA of the CDR3: TGTGCCAGCAGTTTGGGGGGCGGGAAATCTAGCACAGATACGCAGTATTTT. This encodes CASSLGGGKSSTDTQYF.

The chain carries TRBV29-1 and TRBJ1-2, with a weak D call TRBD1 (6 bases). From germline, CDR1 is SQVTM and CDR2 ANQGSEA. The ends were cut back, 5 bases at V and 5 bases at J, with 9 bases in the middle. The CDR3 extends over 11 amino acids. The DNA of the CDR3 is TGCAGCGTTCCAGGGGATTATGGCTACACCTTC. Protein product: CSVPGDYGYTF.

The chain uses TRBV18 and TRBJ2-7, with a tentative D call TRBD1 (5 bases). Trimming took off 2 bases at V and 1 base at J, with 12 bases between the two ends. The CDR3 is 15 amino acids. Germline V gene lookup returns CDR1 KGHSH and CDR2 LQKENI. CDR3 in DNA: TGTGCCAGCTCACCAGTAGGGAAGGGGTCCTACGAGCAGTACTTC. It codes for CASSPVGKGSYEQYF.

This rearrangement joins TRBV19 to TRBJ2-5, with TRBD2 matching 10 bases. The ends lost 5 bases at V and 6 bases at J; junction bases unmatched: 15. Germline V gene sequence: CDR1 LNHDA, CDR2 SQIVND (reference sequence). The CDR3 consists of 17 residues. In DNA, the CDR3 is TGTGCCAGTAGTCCCCCGGAAGTTACTAGCGGGGAAAAGACCCAGTACTTC. This sequence encodes CASSPPEVTSGEKTQYF.

The chain couples TRBV4-2 to TRBJ2-4; 15 nucleotides match TRBD2. The germline V gene has CDR1 LGHNA and CDR2 YNFKEQ. The ends lost 0 bases at V and 8 bases at J; junction bases unmatched: 2. CDR3 length equals 16 residues. CDR3 residues: CASSQEGTSGGYIQYF. DNA of the CDR3: TGTGCCAGCAGCCAAGAAGGGACTAGCGGGGGGTACATTCAGTACTTC.

The CDR3 here is CAISESGDHGYTF. The CDR3 nucleotides are TGTGCCATCAGTGAGTCGGGGGACCATGGCTACACCTTC. The gene calls are TRBV10-3 and TRBJ1-2; a possible D gene is TRBD1 (5 bases). V lost 0 bases and J 6 bases, leaving 8 bases between the germline ends. The CDR3 is 13 residues long. CDR1 ENHRY and CDR2 SYGVKD come from the germline V gene.

The V gene is TRBV6-5, the J gene TRBJ1-2; TRBD1 matches at 8 bases. Germline lookup yields CDR1 MNHEY and CDR2 SVGAGI. V trimming: 6 bases; J trimming: 3 bases; junction bases outside the gene matches: 9. This CDR3 spans 15 amino acids. In DNA, the CDR3 is TGTGCCAGCAGGCCTAGACAGGGGAGGGACTATGGCTACACCTTC. Translated: CASRPRQGRDYGYTF.

The gene calls are TRBV12-3 or TRBV12-4 and TRBJ1-2; D call uncertain. This CDR3 comprises 13 residues. The V end was cut by 7 bases, the J end by 2 bases, with 11 bases between. The CDR3 region has the DNA TGTGCCAGCACCCCTTTGGTGAACTATGGCTACACCTTC. As protein: CASTPLVNYGYTF.

The chain links TRBV4-1 to TRBJ1-5; D may be TRBD1 (5 bases). The CDR3 has 19 amino acids. The germline V gene has CDR1 MGHRA and CDR2 YSYEKL. The V end was cut by 2 bases, the J end by 0 bases, with 20 bases between. The CDR3 loop reads CASSQLFQSGRLSNQPQHF. In DNA form, the CDR3 reads TGCGCCAGCAGCCAATTGTTCCAGTCGGGGCGGCTTAGCAATCAGCCCCAGCATTTT.

V gene TRBV28 combines with J gene TRBJ2-7; D perhaps matches TRBD1 (5 bases). The CDR3 loop spans 12 amino acids. V was clipped by 3 bases and J by 6 bases, with 9 bases between them. Germline V gene lookup returns CDR1 MDHEN and CDR2 SYDVKM. The DNA for the CDR3 is TGTGCCAGCAGTTTCCCAGGGTTCGAGCAGTACTTC. Translation: CASSFPGFEQYF.

The chain has TRBV5-5 and TRBJ1-1, with TRBD1 identical over 7 bases. CDR1 and CDR2 from the germline V gene are SGHKS and YYEKEE (reference sequence). J gave up 5 bases and V 3 bases, and 10 bases lay outside the gene matches. The CDR3 is 15 amino acids. The DNA for the CDR3 is TGTGCCAGCAGCTCAGCGTGGGGCAGGGGGACTGAAGCTTTCTTT. Its protein product is CASSSAWGRGTEAFF.

The V and J genes are TRBV15 and TRBJ2-5, with a weak D call TRBD2 (5 bases). Germline CDR1 reads LNHNV; CDR2 reads YYDKDF (reference sequence). Trimming pared 1 base from V and 3 bases from J, leaving 9 bases between. The CDR3 runs 14 residues. CDR3 in amino acids: CATSRVGEKETQYF. The CDR3 DNA sequence: TGTGCCACCAGCAGAGTCGGGGAAAAAGAGACCCAGTACTTC.

J is TRBJ2-7 and V is TRBV4-1, with D unresolved. Germline CDR1 reads MGHRA; CDR2 reads YSYEKL. The CDR3 covers 15 residues. Trimming left V 1 base short and J 0 bases short, with 10 bases between. The CDR3 reads CASSQGLSSSYEQYF. CDR3 sequence (DNA): TGCGCCAGCAGCCAAGGACTGTCAAGCTCCTACGAGCAGTACTTC.

The gene calls are TRBV15 and TRBJ1-1; D is ambiguous. With 1 base removed from V and 5 bases from J, the gap between germline ends came to 8 bases. CDR1 LNHNV and CDR2 YYDKDF come from the germline V gene (reference sequence). The CDR3 is 13 amino acids. Written as DNA, the CDR3 is TGTGCCACCAGCAGAGCAGTCGGGACTGAAGCTTTCTTT. The encoded protein is CATSRAVGTEAFF. Full variable domain (rest looked up from reference TRBV15 and TRBJ1-1): DAMVIQNPRYQVTQFGKPVTLSCSQTLNHNVMYWYQQKSSQAPKLLFHYYDKDFNNEADTPDNFQSRRPNTSFCFLDIRSPGLGDTAMYLCATSRAVGTEAFFGQGTRLTVV.

The chain couples TRBV19 to TRBJ1-3, with 7 bases fitting TRBD1. Germline assignment: CDR1 LNHDA and CDR2 SQIVND (reference sequence). V lost 6 bases, J lost 1 base, and 3 bases stayed unmatched. The CDR3 runs 14 residues. In DNA, the CDR3 is TGTGCCAGTAGCCCGACAGGGTCTGGAAACACCATATATTTT. As protein: CASSPTGSGNTIYF.

This chain uses TRBV15 with TRBJ1-2; D remains ambiguous. This CDR3 is built from 16 residues. The ends were cut back, 3 bases at V and 1 base at J, with 15 bases in the middle. Per germline, CDR1 LNHNV and CDR2 YYDKDF (reference sequence). CDR3 region: CATSRAVGLINYGYTF. The CDR3 nucleotides are TGTGCCACCAGCAGGGCAGTTGGGTTGATTAACTATGGCTACACCTTC.